Detailed here is one TCR beta chain. The target antigen is unknown. The entry originates in a study of shared clonotypes between healthy human individuals. Findings of the study overall: In having few donors, the study represented limited genetic and exposure-history diversity. Researchers found naive subsets generally carried larger estimated richness than memory subsets.

Under the authors' procedure: Because ImmunoSEQ provided only junction sequences with no quality scores, the filtering differed. Produced via immunoSEQ multiplex PCR; TCRdb's table is partial and in-frame only. That table gives V, J and clone size, and the DNA gave D and trimming. The table has some 500,000 clones, approximately 95% seen once. The ends were cut back, 1 base at V and 4 bases at J, with 14 bases in the middle. Germline values: CDR1 SEHNR, CDR2 FQNEAQ (reference sequence). This CDR3 region has 15 residues. This TCR was sampled from a woman aged 25 to 45 in good health. Input material: naive CD4+ T cells sorted from blood. Described subset: CD45RA+ positively selected. V gene TRBV7-9 combines with J gene TRBJ2-7, with D maybe TRBD1 (6 bases). CDR3 nucleotide sequence: TGTGCCAGCAGCTTAGGTCGCAGGGGTAGATACGAGCAGTACTTC. It translates to CASSLGRRGRYEQYF.